This is a list of T cell receptor beta chains from one sample in a study of regulatory T cells in long-lasting Graves disease. One entry per CDR3 protein, called by TCRdb with MiXCR from the multiplex PCR reads. The data show about 470,000 distinct CDR3 sequences, less than 25% seen once. Sequences were derived from peripheral blood mononuclear cells (PBMCs), sampled when the disease was refractory, from a patient treated with antithyroid drugs. The origin of the receptors is a female donor with Graves disease. CDR3s include the opening cysteine and the closing phenylalanine or tryptophan. D genes are given only for firm matches. Clone size is shown for a subset of rows, as once, few, many or a class of expanded clone.

cdr3_nt cdr3_aa v_call d_call clone_size j_call
TGTGCCAGCAGAAGGACAGGGGGCCTCTACGAGCAGTACTTC CASRRTGGLYEQYF TRBV7-2 TRBD1 many TRBJ2-7
TGTGCCAGCAGCTTAGCGAGGGTTACAGGGGATAGCTATGGCTACACCTTC CASSLARVTGDSYGYTF TRBV7-9 TRBD1 many TRBJ1-2
TGTGCCAGCAGTGAAGGTGTTGACAGGCCTTCAGTGAACACTGAAGCTTTCTTT CASSEGVDRPSVNTEAFF TRBV6-1 NA many TRBJ1-1
TGTGCCAGTTACAGGGGAGAGACTGAAGCTTTCTTT CASYRGETEAFF TRBV12-3/TRBV12-4 TRBD1 NA TRBJ1-1
TGTGCCAGCATCTCGGGCTACGAGCAGTACTTC CASISGYEQYF TRBV2 NA many TRBJ2-7
TGTGCCAGCAGTGACAGCCGTAGCTCTGGAAACACCATATATTTT CASSDSRSSGNTIYF TRBV6-1 NA few TRBJ1-3
TGCAGTGCTAGAGATACGCTCCTACTAGCGGGAGTTTACGAGCAGTACTTC CSARDTLLLAGVYEQYF TRBV20-1 TRBD2 NA TRBJ2-7
TGCAGCGCCTCCGGCGGGGGGCTCTCCTACGAGCAGTACTTC CSASGGGLSYEQYF TRBV29-1 TRBD2 many TRBJ2-7
TGTGCCAGCAGCCAAGCGGGAGACACATCCTACGAGCAGTACTTC CASSQAGDTSYEQYF TRBV4-2 NA NA TRBJ2-7
TGTGCCAGCTTCCACCCCGACAGCTATGGCTACACCTTC CASFHPDSYGYTF TRBV18 NA many TRBJ1-2
TGCGCCAGCAGCTTGGGTCGGACAATCTACGAGCAGTACTTC CASSLGRTIYEQYF TRBV5-1 NA NA TRBJ2-7
TGTGCCAGCACCCTAATTCCGAGCGCCGGGACAGGGGACACTGAAGCTTTCTTT CASTLIPSAGTGDTEAFF TRBV6-1 TRBD1 many TRBJ1-1
TGTGCCAGCAGTTTTGTTCAGGGCGGTCAGCCCCAGCATTTT CASSFVQGGQPQHF TRBV12-3/TRBV12-4 NA many TRBJ1-5
TGTGCCAGCAGGGGACCTATGGGCTCGTCTGGGGCCAACGTCCTGACTTTC CASRGPMGSSGANVLTF TRBV2 NA many TRBJ2-6
TGTGCCAGTAGTATTGGCCCAGGGACCGGGAAGACCCAGTACTTC CASSIGPGTGKTQYF TRBV19 NA NA TRBJ2-5
TGTGCCAGCAGCGTATCGACAGATGGTAACTATGGCTACACCTTC CASSVSTDGNYGYTF TRBV9 NA many TRBJ1-2